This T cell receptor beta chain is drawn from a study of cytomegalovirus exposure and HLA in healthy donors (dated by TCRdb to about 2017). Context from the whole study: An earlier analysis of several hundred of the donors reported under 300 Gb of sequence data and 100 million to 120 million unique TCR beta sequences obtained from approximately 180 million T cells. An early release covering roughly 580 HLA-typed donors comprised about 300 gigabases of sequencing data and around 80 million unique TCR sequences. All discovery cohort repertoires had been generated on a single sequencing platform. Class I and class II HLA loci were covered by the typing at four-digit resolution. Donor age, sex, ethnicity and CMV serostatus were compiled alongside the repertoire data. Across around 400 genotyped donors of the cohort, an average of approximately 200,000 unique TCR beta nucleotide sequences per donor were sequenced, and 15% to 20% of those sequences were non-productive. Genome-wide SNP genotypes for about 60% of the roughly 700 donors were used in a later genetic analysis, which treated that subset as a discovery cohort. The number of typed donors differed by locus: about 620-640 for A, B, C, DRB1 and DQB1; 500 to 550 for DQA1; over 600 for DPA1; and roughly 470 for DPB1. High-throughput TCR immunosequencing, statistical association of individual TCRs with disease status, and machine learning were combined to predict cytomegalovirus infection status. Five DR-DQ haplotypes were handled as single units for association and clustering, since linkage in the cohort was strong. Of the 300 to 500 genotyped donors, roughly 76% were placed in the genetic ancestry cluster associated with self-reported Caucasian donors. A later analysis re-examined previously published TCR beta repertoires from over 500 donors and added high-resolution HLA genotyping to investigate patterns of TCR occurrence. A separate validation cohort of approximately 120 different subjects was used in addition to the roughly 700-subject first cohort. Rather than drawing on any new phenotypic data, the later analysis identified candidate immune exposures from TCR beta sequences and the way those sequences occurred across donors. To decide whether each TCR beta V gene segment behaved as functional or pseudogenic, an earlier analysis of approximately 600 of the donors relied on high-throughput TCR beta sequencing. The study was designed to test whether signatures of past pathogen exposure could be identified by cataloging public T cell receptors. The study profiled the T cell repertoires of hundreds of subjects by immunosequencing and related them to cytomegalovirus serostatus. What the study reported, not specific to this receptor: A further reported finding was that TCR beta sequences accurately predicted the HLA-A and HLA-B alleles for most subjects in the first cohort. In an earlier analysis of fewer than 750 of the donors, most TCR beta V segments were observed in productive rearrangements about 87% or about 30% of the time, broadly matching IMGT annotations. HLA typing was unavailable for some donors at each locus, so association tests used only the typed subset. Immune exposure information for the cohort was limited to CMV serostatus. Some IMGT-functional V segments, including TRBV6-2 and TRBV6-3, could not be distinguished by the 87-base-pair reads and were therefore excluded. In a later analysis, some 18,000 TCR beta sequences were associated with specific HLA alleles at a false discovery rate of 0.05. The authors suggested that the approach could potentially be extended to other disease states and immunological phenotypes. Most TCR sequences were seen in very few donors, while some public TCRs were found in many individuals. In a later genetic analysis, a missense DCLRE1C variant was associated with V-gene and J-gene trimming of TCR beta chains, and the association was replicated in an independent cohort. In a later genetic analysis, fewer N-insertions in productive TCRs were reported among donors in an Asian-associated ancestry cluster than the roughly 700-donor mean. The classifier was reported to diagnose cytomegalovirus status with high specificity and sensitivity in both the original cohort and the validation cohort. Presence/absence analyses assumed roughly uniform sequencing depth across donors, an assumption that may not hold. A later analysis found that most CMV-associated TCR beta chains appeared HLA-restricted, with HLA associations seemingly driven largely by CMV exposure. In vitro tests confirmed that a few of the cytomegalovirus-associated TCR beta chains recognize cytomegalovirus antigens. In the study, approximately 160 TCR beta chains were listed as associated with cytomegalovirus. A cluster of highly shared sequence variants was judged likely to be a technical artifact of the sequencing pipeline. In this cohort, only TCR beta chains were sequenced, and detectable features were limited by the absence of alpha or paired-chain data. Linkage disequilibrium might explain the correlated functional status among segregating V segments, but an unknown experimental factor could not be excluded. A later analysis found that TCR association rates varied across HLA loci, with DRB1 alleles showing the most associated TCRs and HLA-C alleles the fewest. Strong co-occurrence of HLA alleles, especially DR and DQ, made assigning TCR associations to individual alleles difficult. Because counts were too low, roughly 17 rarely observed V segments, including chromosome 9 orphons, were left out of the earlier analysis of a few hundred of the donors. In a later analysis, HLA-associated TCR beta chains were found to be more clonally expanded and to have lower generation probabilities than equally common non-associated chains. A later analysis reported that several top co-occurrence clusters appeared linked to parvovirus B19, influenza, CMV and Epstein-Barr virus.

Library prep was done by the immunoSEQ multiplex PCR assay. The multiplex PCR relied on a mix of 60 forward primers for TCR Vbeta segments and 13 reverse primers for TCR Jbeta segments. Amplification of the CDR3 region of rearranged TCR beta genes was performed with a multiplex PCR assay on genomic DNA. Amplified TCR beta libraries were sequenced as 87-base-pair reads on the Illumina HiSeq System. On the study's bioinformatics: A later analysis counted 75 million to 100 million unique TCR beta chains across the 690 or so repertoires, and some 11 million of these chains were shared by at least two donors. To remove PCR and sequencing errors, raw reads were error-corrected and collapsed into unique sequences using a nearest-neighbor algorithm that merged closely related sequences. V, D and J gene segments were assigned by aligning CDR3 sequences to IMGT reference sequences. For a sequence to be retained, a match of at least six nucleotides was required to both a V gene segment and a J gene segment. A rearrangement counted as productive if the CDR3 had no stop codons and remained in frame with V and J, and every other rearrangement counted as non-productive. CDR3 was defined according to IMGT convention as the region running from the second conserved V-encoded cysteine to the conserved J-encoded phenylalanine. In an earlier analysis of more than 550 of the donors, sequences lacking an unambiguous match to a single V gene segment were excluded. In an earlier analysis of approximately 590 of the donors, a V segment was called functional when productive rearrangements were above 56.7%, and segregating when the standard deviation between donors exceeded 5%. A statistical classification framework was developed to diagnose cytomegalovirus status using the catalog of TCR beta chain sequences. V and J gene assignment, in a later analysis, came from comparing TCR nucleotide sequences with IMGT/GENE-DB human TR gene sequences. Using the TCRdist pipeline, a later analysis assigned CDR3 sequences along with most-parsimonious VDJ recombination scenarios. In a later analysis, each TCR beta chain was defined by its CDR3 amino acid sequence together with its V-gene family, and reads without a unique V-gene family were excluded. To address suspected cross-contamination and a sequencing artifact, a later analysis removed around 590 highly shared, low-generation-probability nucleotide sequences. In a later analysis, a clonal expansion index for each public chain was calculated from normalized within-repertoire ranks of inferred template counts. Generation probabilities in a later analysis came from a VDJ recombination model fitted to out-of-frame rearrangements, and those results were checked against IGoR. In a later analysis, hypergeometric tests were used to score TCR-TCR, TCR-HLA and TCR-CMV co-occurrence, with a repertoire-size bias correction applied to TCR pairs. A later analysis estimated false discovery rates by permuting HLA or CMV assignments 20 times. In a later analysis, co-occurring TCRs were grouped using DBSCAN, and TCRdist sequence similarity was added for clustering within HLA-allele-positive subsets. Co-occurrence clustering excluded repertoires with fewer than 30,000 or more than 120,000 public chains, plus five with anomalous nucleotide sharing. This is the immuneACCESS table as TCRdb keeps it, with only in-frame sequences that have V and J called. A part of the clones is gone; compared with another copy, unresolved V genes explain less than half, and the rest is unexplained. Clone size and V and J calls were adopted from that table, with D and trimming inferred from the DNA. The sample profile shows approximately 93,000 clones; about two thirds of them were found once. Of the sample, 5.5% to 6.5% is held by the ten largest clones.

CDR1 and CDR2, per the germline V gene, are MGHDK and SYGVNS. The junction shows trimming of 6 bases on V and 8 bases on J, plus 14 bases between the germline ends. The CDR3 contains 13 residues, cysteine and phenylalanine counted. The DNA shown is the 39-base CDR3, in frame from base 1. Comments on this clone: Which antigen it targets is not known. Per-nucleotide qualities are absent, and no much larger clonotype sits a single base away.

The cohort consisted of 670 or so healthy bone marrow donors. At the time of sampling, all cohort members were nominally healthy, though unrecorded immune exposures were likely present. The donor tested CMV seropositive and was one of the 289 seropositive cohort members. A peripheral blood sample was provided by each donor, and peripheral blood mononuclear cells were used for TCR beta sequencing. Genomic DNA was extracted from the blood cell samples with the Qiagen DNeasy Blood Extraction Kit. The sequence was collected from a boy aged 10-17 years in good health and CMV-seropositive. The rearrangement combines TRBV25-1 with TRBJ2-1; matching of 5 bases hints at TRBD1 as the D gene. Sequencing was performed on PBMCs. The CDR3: CASRWGPWDEQFF. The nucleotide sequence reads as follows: TGTGCCAGCAGATGGGGCCCTTGGGATGAGCAGTTCTTC.